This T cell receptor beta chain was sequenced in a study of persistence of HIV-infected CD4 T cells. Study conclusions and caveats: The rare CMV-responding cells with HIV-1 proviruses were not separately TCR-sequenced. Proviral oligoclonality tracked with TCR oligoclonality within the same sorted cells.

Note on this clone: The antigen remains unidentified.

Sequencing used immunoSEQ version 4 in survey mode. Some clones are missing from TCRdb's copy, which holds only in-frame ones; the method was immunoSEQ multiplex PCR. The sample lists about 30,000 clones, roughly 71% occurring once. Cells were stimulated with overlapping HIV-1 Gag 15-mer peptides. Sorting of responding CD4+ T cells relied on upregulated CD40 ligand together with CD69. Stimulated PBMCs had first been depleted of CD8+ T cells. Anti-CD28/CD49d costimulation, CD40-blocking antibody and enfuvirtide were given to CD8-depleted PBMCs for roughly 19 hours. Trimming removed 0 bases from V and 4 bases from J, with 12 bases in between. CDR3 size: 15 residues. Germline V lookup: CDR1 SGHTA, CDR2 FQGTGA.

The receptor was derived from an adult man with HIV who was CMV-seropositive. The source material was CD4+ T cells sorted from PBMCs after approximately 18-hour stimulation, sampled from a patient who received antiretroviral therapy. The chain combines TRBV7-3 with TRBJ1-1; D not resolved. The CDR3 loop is CASSLTADGSTEAFF. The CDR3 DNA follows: TGTGCCAGCAGCTTAACGGCAGACGGGAGCACTGAAGCTTTCTTT.